The T cell receptor (beta chain) described here comes from a study of T cell repertoires in cytomegalovirus infection. TCRdb recomputed calls from the reads with MiXCR, one row per CDR3 protein. The repertoire has some 350,000 distinct CDR3 sequences, about a third of them found once; the top ten carry approximately 13%. Study-wide results and caveats: The cumulative frequency of public TCR beta families identified carriers of CMV plus the relevant HLA.

CDR1 and CDR2 (germline): MDHEN, SYDVKM. V was pared by 5 bases and J by 10 bases, with 16 bases of the junction left unmatched. This CDR3 has 15 residues. In the case of this clonotype: Its antigen is as yet unknown.

Specimen: cultured PBMCs, collected from culture after CMV antigen stimulation. The sequence was collected from a human donor in good health (CMV status not recorded). Some clones in this sample may be carry-over from other donors' samples. The V gene is TRBV28, the J gene TRBJ1-1; 7 positions match TRBD1. CDR3: CASSRLTGVFARAFF. CDR3 nucleotide sequence: TGTGCCAGCAGTCGTCTAACAGGGGTATTCGCGAGAGCTTTCTTT.